Listed here are 32 T cell receptor beta chains from one sample, sequenced in a study of CXCR3-negative and CXCR3-positive naive CD8 T cells. The method, 5' RACE with UMI labels, was used to prepare the TRB cDNA libraries. TCRdb derives one entry per CDR3 protein from the 5' RACE reads, leaving out DNA. In total, the table holds 70,000 to 95,000 distinct CDR3 sequences. The specimen was naive CXCR3- CD8+ T cells from blood. As to subset: CD45RO-CCR7+CD27+CD95- naive CD8+ T cells lacking CXCR3 (TNR3-). Every receptor here comes from a human donor in good health. Some clones in this sample may be carry-over from other donors' samples.

The chain employs TRBV29-1 and TRBJ1-6. Per germline, CDR1 SQVTM and CDR2 ANQGSEA. This CDR3 region has 13 residues. CDR3 loop: CSVVEGYNSPLHF.

The chain couples TRBV11-2 to TRBJ2-3; TCRdb gives TRBD2 as the D gene, but with no DNA this cannot be confirmed. This CDR3 comprises 16 residues. Germline V gives CDR1 SGHAT, CDR2 FQNNGV. The CDR3 sequence: CASSERAGGSTDTQYF.

The chain recombines TRBV29-1 with TRBJ2-2. The CDR3 covers 11 residues. The germline CDR1 and CDR2 sequences are SQVTM and ANQGSEA. CDR3 sequence: CSVVDTGEPFF.

The chain employs TRBV4-3 and TRBJ2-5. CDR3 length: 14 amino acids. Germline CDR1 LGHNA, CDR2 YSLEER. The CDR3 spells CASSRHSGSETQYF.

The chain carries TRBV5-8 and TRBJ2-1. Germline-derived CDR1 and CDR2 are SGHTS and YDEGEE. This CDR3 has 12 residues. CDR3: CASSLPVNEQFF.

The CDR3 reads CASRRQGFYEQYF. V gene TRBV27 combines with J gene TRBJ2-7; TCRdb indicates TRBD1, and absent DNA this call remains unverified. There are 13 residues in the CDR3. Germline V CDR1 and CDR2: MNHEY, SMNVEV (reference sequence).

This rearrangement joins TRBV28 to TRBJ2-1; lacking DNA, the TRBD2 call made by TCRdb goes unchecked. Germline values: CDR1 MDHEN, CDR2 SYDVKM. The CDR3 has 16 residues. CDR3 region: CASSLLTLAGPVEQFF.

J is TRBJ2-7 and V is TRBV29-1; checking the TCRdb D call of TRBD1 is not possible without DNA. CDR1 is SQVTM, CDR2 ANQGSEA, per germline. The CDR3 is made up of 13 amino acids. The CDR3 protein is CSVDSGDGYEQYF.

CDR3 region: CASSESPELPLGEQFF. The V call is TRBV10-1, the J call TRBJ2-1. Germline CDR1 is WNHNN and CDR2 is SYGVQD (reference sequence). This CDR3 region has 16 residues.

The rearrangement uses TRBV20-1 and TRBJ2-1; TCRdb lists TRBD1, though no DNA is available to test this call. The CDR3 spans 15 residues. Germline loops: CDR1 DFQATT, CDR2 SNEGSKA (reference sequence). CDR3 sequence: CSARDRDRGAVEQFF.

The V and J genes are TRBV28 and TRBJ1-1. The CDR3 is 12 residues long. CDR1 MDHEN and CDR2 SYDVKM come from the germline V gene. Here the CDR3 reads CASSQQYTEAFF. Full variable domain (outside the CDR3, taken from reference TRBV28 and TRBJ1-1): DVKVTQSSRYLVKRTGEKVFLECVQDMDHENMFWYRQDPGLGLRLIYFSYDVKMKEKGDIPEGYSVSREKKERFSLILESASTNQTSMYLCASSQQYTEAFFGQGTRLTVV.

The chain links TRBV20-1 to TRBJ2-7; TCRdb designates TRBD1, a call that cannot be tested without DNA. Looked up from germline, CDR1 is DFQATT and CDR2 is SNEGSKA (reference sequence). The CDR3 sequence is 13 residues long. The CDR3 spells CSAPTGHLYEQYF.

V usage is TRBV5-1 and J usage is TRBJ2-7. The germline CDR1 and CDR2 sequences are SGHRS and YFSETQ. This CDR3 comprises 13 residues. The CDR3 protein is CASSLDTIYEQYF.

CDR3 sequence reads: CASSPSGYQETQYF. The V gene is TRBV5-4, the J gene TRBJ2-5; TCRdb outputs TRBD2, but without DNA this stays unchecked. Germline V gene sequence: CDR1 SGHNT, CDR2 YYREEE (reference sequence). This CDR3 region has 14 residues.

The rearrangement joins TRBV29-1 to TRBJ2-3; TCRdb names TRBD2, which stays unverified in the absence of DNA. The CDR3 is made up of 18 amino acids. Germline V gene lookup returns CDR1 SQVTM and CDR2 ANQGSEA. CDR3 sequence reads: CSVEERASGRLSTDTQYF.

The CDR3 loop reads CASSLSGGVREKLFF. The V call is TRBV7-8, the J call TRBJ1-4; TCRdb proposes TRBD1, but this gene call is untestable without DNA. CDR1 and CDR2 from the germline V gene are SGHVS and FQNEAQ. The CDR3 loop spans 15 amino acids.

J is TRBJ2-5 and V is TRBV12-3 or TRBV12-4; TCRdb gives TRBD1 as the D gene, but with no DNA this cannot be confirmed. This CDR3 has 13 residues. The CDR3 is CASSFPGGETQYF.

The chain recombines TRBV5-1 with TRBJ2-2. The CDR3 covers 13 residues. In germline, CDR1 is SGHRS, CDR2 YFSETQ. This chain's CDR3 is CASSFEGSGELFF.

The J gene is TRBJ2-3, the V gene TRBV29-1; TCRdb designates TRBD2, a call that cannot be tested without DNA. This CDR3 is built from 14 residues. CDR1 SQVTM and CDR2 ANQGSEA come from the germline V gene. The CDR3 sequence: CSAPPGGAGDTQYF.

This chain connects TRBV6-1 to TRBJ1-1; checking the TCRdb D call of TRBD1 is not possible without DNA. Germline values: CDR1 MNHNS, CDR2 SASEGT. The CDR3 runs 13 residues. The CDR3 sequence is CASRGQTNTEAFF.

The chain recombines TRBV6-4 with TRBJ2-1. Germline V lookup: CDR1 MRHNA, CDR2 SNTAGT. The CDR3 loop spans 15 amino acids. The CDR3 loop reads CASTDSSGAHNEQFF.

This chain links TRBV29-1 with TRBJ2-1; lacking DNA, the TRBD1 call made by TCRdb goes unchecked. Germline values: CDR1 SQVTM, CDR2 ANQGSEA. This CDR3 is built from 18 residues. The CDR3 here is CSVEDPMGLASSYNEQFF.

The V gene is TRBV5-1, the J gene TRBJ2-6. The V gene's germline CDR1 is SGHRS and CDR2 YFSETQ. The CDR3 runs to 15 residues. CDR3 in amino acids: CASSLDPTGANVLTF.

The chain couples TRBV14 to TRBJ1-1. The germline V gene encodes CDR1 SGHDN and CDR2 FVKESK. The length of the CDR3 is 13 residues. The CDR3 reads CASSQVTDTEAFF.

The chain couples TRBV29-1 to TRBJ2-3; with no DNA, the TCRdb D assignment of TRBD1 cannot be verified. This CDR3 is built from 13 residues. Per the germline V gene, CDR1 is SQVTM and CDR2 is ANQGSEA. The CDR3 sequence is CSVWGDSGDTQYF.

This rearrangement joins TRBV30 to TRBJ2-1. The CDR3 contains 11 residues. Germline V CDR1 and CDR2: GTSNPN, SVGIG (reference sequence). CDR3 region: CAWGEGNEQFF.

The gene calls are TRBV29-1 and TRBJ2-2; as DNA is missing, the TRBD1 call by TCRdb cannot be tested. CDR1 is SQVTM, CDR2 ANQGSEA, per germline. The CDR3 runs 12 residues. This CDR3 is CSVTGTSGELFF.

This chain links TRBV4-2 with TRBJ2-7; TCRdb's D gene call, TRBD2, goes unchecked for lack of DNA. Germline CDR1 LGHNA, CDR2 YNFKEQ. The CDR3 has 15 amino acids. This CDR3 reads CASSQETSGSYEQYF.

The genes are TRBV5-1 and TRBJ1-1; checking the TCRdb D call of TRBD1 is not possible without DNA. Germline CDR1 SGHRS, CDR2 YFSETQ. This CDR3 is built from 17 residues. The CDR3 here is CASSLVAGGFKNTEAFF.

CDR3 protein: CASSQETTGIQYF. The chain recombines TRBV4-3 with TRBJ2-4; as DNA is missing, the TRBD2 call by TCRdb cannot be tested. This CDR3 has 13 amino acids. The germline V gene has CDR1 LGHNA and CDR2 YSLEER.

The chain employs TRBV7-9 and TRBJ2-5; TCRdb indicates TRBD1, and absent DNA this call remains unverified. Germline CDR1 is SEHNR and CDR2 is FQNEAQ (reference sequence). This CDR3 contains 14 residues. The CDR3 sequence: CASSLVGQRETQYF.

The V and J genes are TRBV12-3 or TRBV12-4 and TRBJ1-2; TCRdb proposes TRBD1, but this gene call is untestable without DNA. The CDR3 covers 14 residues. The CDR3 sequence is CASSRQEDNYGYTF.